The rows below give T cell receptor beta chains drawn from one sample of a study. TCRdb's copy holds only in-frame clones and misses some; the assay was immunoSEQ multiplex PCR. The sample carries under 90,000 clones, roughly 95% recorded once. The sequenced sample was PBMCs. The receptors come from a man in his forties or fifties with rheumatoid arthritis. Each CDR3 is given with its conserved first and last residue. The D gene is left open where the match is weak.

j_call v_call d_call cdr3_aa
TRBJ2-6 TRBV5-4 TRBD1 CASSLRDRGSSGANVLTF
TRBJ2-3 TRBV5-4 . CASSTMGSGTDTQYF
TRBJ1-3 TRBV28 . CASSLVLTGNTIYF
TRBJ2-3 TRBV19 . CATGGTPRVDTQYF
TRBJ1-4 TRBV28 . CASSFRGGGEKLFF
TRBJ2-3 TRBV12-5 . CASGLWVPADTQYF
TRBJ1-2 TRBV4-3 . CASSQTNLNWVYGYTF
TRBJ2-7 TRBV9 TRBD1 CASSEGAVGSYEQYF
TRBJ2-1 TRBV27 . CASSLSLGGYNEQFF
TRBJ1-2 TRBV6-5 . CASRLLGGHGYTF
TRBJ1-2 TRBV5-1 TRBD1 CASSGQGSNYGYTF
TRBJ1-4 TRBV27 . CASQGATNEKLFF
TRBJ2-7 TRBV7-9 . CASSRGGSSYEQYF
TRBJ2-1 TRBV7-3 . CASSLSNSRNEQFF
TRBJ2-2 TRBV6-4 TRBD2 CASRLAGDTGELFF
TRBJ1-1 TRBV19 . CASSKMNTEAFF
TRBJ1-1 TRBV6-5 TRBD1 CASSRIQGATTEAFF
TRBJ2-1 TRBV18 TRBD1 CASLSGTDNNEQFF
TRBJ2-7 TRBV30 . CAWRLGGRYEQYF
TRBJ2-7 TRBV6-5 TRBD1 CASTRTGGGYEQYF
TRBJ1-2 TRBV9 TRBD1 CASSVATTGGGYGYTF
TRBJ1-5 TRBV6-2/TRBV6-3 . CASSSQGGLQPQHF
TRBJ1-2 TRBV2 . CASSEAVGYTF
TRBJ2-7 TRBV6-4 TRBD1 CASSPTTGGVYEQYF
TRBJ1-2 TRBV3-1/TRBV3-2 . CASSQETRAAGYTF
TRBJ2-1 TRBV9 TRBD2 CASSLRLADSYNEQFF
TRBJ2-1 TRBV9 TRBD2 CASNPSGAGHEQFF
TRBJ1-1 TRBV6-6 TRBD1 CASSPSYRGRVNTEAFF
TRBJ2-7 TRBV9 . CASSGQGGVEQYF
TRBJ1-1 TRBV7-9 . CASSPGTENTEAFF
TRBJ1-5 TRBV27 . CASSLASAPYNQPQHF
TRBJ2-5 TRBV28 . CASRQGGQETQYF
TRBJ2-5 TRBV28 . CASFSVHGYQETQYF
TRBJ1-5 TRBV27 TRBD1 CASSRGQGTAQPQHF
TRBJ2-2 TRBV3-1/TRBV3-2 TRBD2 CASSQELAGGTGELFF
TRBJ2-3 TRBV7-2 . CASSLKDTQYF
TRBJ2-1 TRBV5-4 TRBD2 CASSLTSGSYNEQFF
TRBJ1-5 TRBV15 . CATSRGHSNQPQHF
TRBJ2-7 TRBV18 . CASSPPSLYEQYF
TRBJ2-1 TRBV6-2/TRBV6-3 . CASSNRQRHNEQFF
TRBJ2-7 TRBV30 TRBD2 CAWTSGISYEQYF
TRBJ1-5 TRBV5-6 TRBD1 CASSLSRTGTRGPQHF
TRBJ1-2 TRBV24-1 . CATSDLKGEGQALYGYTF
TRBJ1-2 TRBV30 TRBD1 CAWSAGGSYGYTF
TRBJ1-3 TRBV5-1 . CASSMTSASNTIYF
TRBJ1-1 TRBV27 . CASSPRGGATEAFF
TRBJ1-1 TRBV7-3 . CASSLRGDTEAFF
TRBJ2-1 TRBV28 . CASSPLRRPYNEQFF
TRBJ1-5 TRBV6-6 TRBD1 CASSHPTGGEQPQHF
TRBJ1-6 TRBV6-5 . CASSYEGRTNSPLHF